Listed here are 18 T cell receptor delta chains from one sample, sequenced in a study of gamma-delta T cells after stem cell transplantation. TCRdb redid clone calling on the RT-PCR reads using CATT. The table includes 3,000 to 4,000 delta-chain clones, 21% detected once. The sequencing sample was made of gamma-delta T cells. Receptors originate from a human donor. It is not recorded whose cells these are; they may come from a transplant donor.

As regards this clone: The protein that TCRdb holds for this DNA derives from a much larger clone and differs from the translated DNA at residue 8, which likely indicates a read error; the protein shown here is translated from the DNA. V gene TRDV2 combines with J gene TRDJ1; 7 nucleotides agree with TRDD3. The V gene end was trimmed by 0 bases and the J gene end by 3 bases; junction bases not matched to a gene: 9. Germline V lookup: CDR1 GEAIGNYY, CDR2 EKD. CDR3 size: 16 residues. This chain's CDR3 is CACDTVGRWGPDKLIF. The CDR3 region has the DNA TGTGCCTGTGACACCGTTGGTCGCTGGGGGCCCGATAAACTCATCTTT.

As regards this clone: A much larger clone sits a single nucleotide away, making a read error possible. Other DNA sequences of this sample code for an identical CDR3. J is TRDJ1 and V is TRDV2; D unresolved. The CDR3 runs 16 residues. Germline lookup yields CDR1 GEAIGNYY and CDR2 EKD. Trimming removed 1 base from V and 2 bases from J, with 16 bases in between. CDR3 region: CACDTLGAQYTDKLIF. In DNA form, the CDR3 reads TGTGCCTGTGACACGTTAGGGGCCCAGTATACCGATAAACTCATCTTT.

Of note for this clone: The TCRdb protein comes from a much larger clone and disagrees with this DNA's translation at residue 19, likely due to a read error; the protein given here is derived from the DNA. The chain employs TRDV2 and TRDJ1, with 10 positions matching TRDD3. The V gene's germline CDR1 is GEAIGNYY and CDR2 EKD. This CDR3 is 21 amino acids long. The CDR3 loop reads CACDELGDRVIQIRKISKPIF. CDR3 coding DNA: TGTGCCTGTGACGAACTGGGGGATCGGGTGATCCAAATTCGCAAAATTTCAAAACCCATCTTT.

This clone was found a few times. TCRdb's protein for this DNA is that of a much larger clone and differs from the translation at residue 9, likely a read error; the protein shown is the DNA translation. V gene TRDV2 combines with J gene TRDJ1; 7 bases match TRDD3. The ends lost 4 bases at V and 0 bases at J; junction bases unmatched: 13. The germline CDR1 and CDR2 sequences are GEAIGNYY and EKD. The CDR3 length is 17 residues. The CDR3 sequence is CACDPLTGENYTDKLIF. The CDR3, as DNA: TGTGCCTGTGATCCTCTCACTGGGGAGAATTACACCGATAAACTCATCTTT.

On this clone itself: With only one base between it and a far larger clone, this is likely a read error. The chain recombines TRDV1 with TRDJ1; maybe TRDD3 (6 bases). The CDR3 runs 20 residues. Germline V lookup: CDR1 TSWWSYY, CDR2 QGS. Deletions cut 0 bases from V and 0 bases from J, with 23 bases between. CDR3 amino acids: CALGELGFPLAGDYTDKLIF. In DNA, the CDR3 is TGTGCTCTTGGGGAACTGGGGTTCCCCCTTGCGGGGGACTACACCGATAAACTCATCTTT.

To note about this clone: A much more abundant neighbour one base away suggests this may be a read error. This chain joins TRDV2 and TRDJ1, with 8 bases fitting TRDD3. The V segment lost 5 bases and the J segment 5 bases; nucleotides outside the gene matches: 6. The CDR3 covers 13 residues. CDR1 is GEAIGNYY and CDR2 is EKD in the germline V gene. The CDR3 DNA sequence: TGTGCCTGTGGCGGTCTGGGGGAGGATAAACTCATCTTT. This translates into CACGGLGEDKLIF.

This clone was detected a few times. The chain links TRDV2 to TRDJ1; the D gene is possibly TRDD3 (5 bases). CDR1 is GEAIGNYY, CDR2 EKD, per germline. V was clipped by 2 bases and J by 2 bases, with 8 bases between them. The CDR3 loop spans 13 amino acids. For the CDR3, the DNA is TGTGCCTGTGACAGAATGGGGACCGATAAACTCATCTTT. Its protein product is CACDRMGTDKLIF.

This clone is termed medium-sized. The chain couples TRDV2 to TRDJ1; a possible D gene is TRDD3 (6 bases). V lost 3 bases, J lost 0 bases, and 16 bases lay in between. The length of the CDR3 is 16 residues. The germline V gene has CDR1 GEAIGNYY and CDR2 EKD. In DNA form, the CDR3 reads TGTGCCTGTGACCCACTGGGAGGGGCGTACACCGATAAACTCATCTTT. Residues: CACDPLGGAYTDKLIF.

In this sample, this clone is medium-sized. The CDR3 protein is CACDPLGVKRDTDKLIF. The CDR3 nucleotides read TGTGCCTGTGACCCCCTGGGGGTCAAAAGGGACACCGATAAACTCATCTTT. V and J are TRDV2 and TRDJ1; 7 bases are shared with TRDD3. CDR3 size: 17 residues. V dropped 3 bases and J dropped 0; count of bases not matched to a gene: 12. Per germline, CDR1 GEAIGNYY and CDR2 EKD.

As regards this clone: TCRdb's protein for this DNA is that of a much larger clone and differs from the translation at residue 18, likely a read error; the protein shown is the DNA translation. The CDR3: CACDNSFAGRGWEKTDKPIF. The CDR3 nucleotides read TGTGCCTGTGACAACTCCTTCGCGGGTAGGGGATGGGAGAAAACCGATAAACCCATCTTT. V usage is TRDV2 and J usage is TRDJ1; TRDD3 is a possible D gene (6 bases). Germline CDR1 reads GEAIGNYY; CDR2 reads EKD. The CDR3 totals 20 residues.

By share, this clone counts as medium-sized. DNA of the CDR3: TGTGCTCTTGGGGAACAGGGACTGGGGGATAGAGGGTCCCCGTACACCGATAAACTCATCTTT. Translating it yields CALGEQGLGDRGSPYTDKLIF. The rearrangement links TRDV1 to TRDJ1; 11 bases match TRDD3. V was clipped by 1 base and J by 0 bases; unmatched bases: 16. CDR3 size: 21 residues. Germline loops: CDR1 TSWWSYY, CDR2 QGS.

This clone was detected a few times. The mismatch at residue 13 between this DNA's translation and the TCRdb protein of a much larger clone likely reflects a read error; the protein shown is translated from the DNA. The chain combines TRDV2 with TRDJ1, with 8 bases identical to TRDD3. The V gene end was trimmed by 4 bases and the J gene end by 3 bases; junction bases not matched to a gene: 18. Germline V lookup: CDR1 GEAIGNYY, CDR2 EKD. CDR3 length: 18 amino acids. This CDR3 is CACELLGVDRSFADKLIF. The CDR3 DNA is TGTGCCTGTGAACTACTGGGGGTCGACCGCTCGTTTGCCGATAAACTCATCTTT.

Many counts were recorded for this clone. The chain carries TRAV29/DV5 and TRDJ1; 9 bases are shared with TRDD3. Germline values: CDR1 NSMFDY, CDR2 ISSIKDK. Losses at the gene ends were 0 bases for V and 3 bases for J; bases not matched to a gene: 12. The CDR3 runs 17 residues. Here the CDR3 reads CAASARETGGASDKLIF. The CDR3 DNA reads TGTGCAGCAAGCGCGCGGGAAACTGGGGGAGCTTCCGATAAACTCATCTTT.

In DNA, the CDR3 is TGTGCCTGTGACGCGCTGGGGGATGGGAAGGGGTTATGGCCCGATAAACTCATCTTT. Protein product: CACDALGDGKGLWPDKLIF. This chain links TRDV2 with TRDJ1, with 9 bases aligning to TRDD3. Germline CDR1 is GEAIGNYY and CDR2 is EKD. The CDR3 is 19 amino acids. The junction had 19 bases not matched to a gene; V was cut back by 3 bases and J by 3 bases.

By share, this clone counts as medium-sized. The chain carries TRDV2 and TRDJ1; 9 positions match TRDD3. Looked up from germline, CDR1 is GEAIGNYY and CDR2 is EKD. The CDR3 has 17 residues. Losses at the gene ends were 0 bases for V and 1 base for J; bases not matched to a gene: 8. CDR3 amino acids: CACDTLPGDTFTDKLIF. The CDR3 bases are TGTGCCTGTGACACCCTTCCGGGGGATACTTTCACCGATAAACTCATCTTT.

In its sample, this clone is medium-sized. Additional DNA sequences in this sample encode the identical CDR3. The rearrangement uses TRDV2 and TRDJ1; no clear D gene. This CDR3 contains 14 residues. Deletions cut 0 bases from V and 0 bases from J, with 7 bases between. Germline V gives CDR1 GEAIGNYY, CDR2 EKD. The DNA for the CDR3 is TGTGCCTGTGACACCCTACTTCACACCGATAAACTCATCTTT. Translated: CACDTLLHTDKLIF.

Regarding this clone: One base away lies a much larger clone, so this may be a sequencing read error. Within the sample, other DNA sequences also encode this same CDR3. The rearrangement joins TRDV2 to TRDJ1; possibly TRDD3 for D (5 bases). CDR1 and CDR2 from the germline V gene are GEAIGNYY and EKD. V gave up 3 bases and J gave up 0 bases, with 19 bases separating them. This CDR3 spans 17 amino acids. The CDR3 DNA follows: TGTGCCTGTGACCCCCTAGGGGGGCTCACGTACACCGATAAACTCATCTTT. This gives the protein CACDPLGGLTYTDKLIF.

This clone was recorded a few times. The DNA for the CDR3 is TGTGCCTGTGACACCCGGATGGCCGTGGGGGACCGCGATAAACTCATCTTT. Amino acids: CACDTRMAVGDRDKLIF. This sequence joins TRDV2 and TRDJ1, with 7 positions matching TRDD3. Germline assignment: CDR1 GEAIGNYY and CDR2 EKD. The CDR3 length is 17 residues. The J segment lost 4 bases and the V segment lost 0 bases, leaving 13 bases of the junction unmatched.